This TCR beta chain was identified during a study of spatial heterogeneity in lung cancer. Study results and limitations: Tumoral mutation counts were tracked by counts of expanded intratumoral alpha and beta TCRs.

Documented time point: sample taken at primary tumor resection. The donor population consisted of approximately 70 patients with untreated, early-stage non-small cell lung cancer. Trimming took off 7 bases at V and 3 bases at J, with 15 bases between the two ends. Germline assignment: CDR1 SNHLY and CDR2 FYNNEI. There are 14 residues in the CDR3. This clonotype was seen repeatedly, ten times or more. Antigen specificity is unknown. This beta chain turned up in a library designed for alpha chains; as an off-target read, its abundance says little. Individually, TCR cDNA molecules were each labelled with a unique molecular identifier. Each CDR3 protein is one row after TCRdb ran MiXCR on the 5' RACE reads. The sample holds roughly 10,000 distinct CDR3 sequences, under 10% seen once.

The chain links TRBV2 to TRBJ1-1, with D unresolved. The sequence derives from a female donor with early-stage non-small cell lung cancer. Here the sequenced sample was lung tumor tissue, taken at surgery. CDR3 in DNA: TGTGCCAGCACTGCCGGGTGGTACGACACTGAAGCTTTCTTT. It translates to CASTAGWYDTEAFF.